These 20 T cell receptor beta chains were all obtained from the same sample, sequenced in a study of blood T cell repertoires in COVID-19. Here immunoSEQ multiplex PCR was the method, and the copy in TCRdb shows in-frame clones only, minus some. The data hold around 200,000 clones, with 80% to 90% observed a single time. What was sequenced was peripheral blood. The origin of the receptors is a man aged 55 to 70 with acute or convalescent COVID-19.

V and J are TRBV27 and TRBJ1-4; a weak D match, TRBD1 (5 bases). CDR1 is MNHEY and CDR2 is SMNVEV in the germline V gene (reference sequence). V was pared by 6 bases and J by 5 bases, with 16 bases between. CDR3 length: 15 amino acids. The CDR3 nucleotides are TGTGCCAGCAGCGATCAAGGGGCCCTCAATGAAAAACTGTTTTTT. Translating gives CASSDQGALNEKLFF.

The J gene is TRBJ2-1, the V gene TRBV27; D not resolved. The CDR3 spans 16 residues. Trimming took 5 bases from V and 0 from J, leaving 14 bases between them. Germline lookup yields CDR1 MNHEY and CDR2 SMNVEV (reference sequence). The CDR3 DNA follows: TGTGCCAGCAGTCCGAGAGAGAGGAGCTCCTACAATGAGCAGTTCTTC. Its translation is CASSPRERSSYNEQFF.

The rearrangement joins TRBV10-3 to TRBJ1-2, with D possibly matching TRBD1 (5 bases). Germline V gene lookup returns CDR1 ENHRY and CDR2 SYGVKD. The CDR3 consists of 13 residues. The V end lost 6 bases, the J end lost 4 bases, and 12 bases lay between the germline ends. CDR3 region: CAISAERGYGYTF. The CDR3, as DNA: TGTGCCATCAGCGCGGAAAGGGGCTATGGCTACACCTTC.

The chain has TRBV6-6 and TRBJ1-4; D perhaps matches TRBD1 (6 bases). The V and J ends lost 5 bases and 5 bases respectively, with 18 bases between them. Germline CDR1 reads MNHNY; CDR2 reads SVGAGI (reference sequence). The CDR3 is 16 amino acids. CDR3 nucleotide sequence: TGTGCCAGCAGTCCCGTAAGGGGGGGTGGGAATGAAAAACTGTTTTTT. Protein product: CASSPVRGGGNEKLFF.

CDR3 residues: CASSPPTDYGYTF. The DNA of the CDR3 is TGTGCCAGCAGTCCACCCACGGACTATGGCTACACCTTC. The chain joins TRBV28 to TRBJ1-2; D call uncertain. V was trimmed by 5 bases and J by 3 bases, leaving 10 bases between them. The CDR3 contains 13 residues. Germline assignment: CDR1 MDHEN and CDR2 SYDVKM.

This clone has just one count. The chain is built from TRBV6-5 and TRBJ2-7; D possibly corresponds to TRBD2 (6 bases). Trimming left V 0 bases short and J 2 bases short, with 11 bases between. The germline V gene has CDR1 MNHEY and CDR2 SVGAGI. CDR3 length: 15 amino acids. The CDR3 sequence is CASSYSGLSAYEQYF. Here the CDR3 DNA reads TGTGCCAGCAGTTACTCGGGACTCAGCGCCTACGAGCAGTACTTC.

The rearrangement joins TRBV6-1 to TRBJ2-7; D is undetermined. The V end lost 2 bases, the J end lost 0 bases, and 8 bases lay between the germline ends. CDR3 length: 14 residues. In germline, CDR1 is MNHNS, CDR2 SASEGT. In DNA, the CDR3 is TGTGCCAGCAGTGAATTGGGCAACTCCTACGAGCAGTACTTC. Its protein is CASSELGNSYEQYF.

This clone has just one count. This rearrangement joins TRBV2 to TRBJ1-4; tentative D call: TRBD1 (5 bases). From germline, CDR1 is SNHLY and CDR2 FYNNEI. V was shortened by 2 bases and J by 5 bases, with 12 bases between the two germline ends. The CDR3 covers 15 residues. The CDR3 protein is CASSERLGVNEKLFF. The CDR3 DNA follows: TGTGCCAGCAGTGAACGGTTAGGGGTGAATGAAAAACTGTTTTTT.

The chain is built from TRBV28 and TRBJ2-2; 8 bases map to TRBD1. Germline assignment: CDR1 MDHEN and CDR2 SYDVKM. This CDR3 is built from 13 residues. Trimming removed 8 bases from V and 3 bases from J; junction bases left unmatched: 2. CDR3 sequence reads: CASGTGYTGELFF. CDR3 nucleotides: TGTGCCAGCGGGACAGGCTACACCGGGGAGCTGTTTTTT.

V usage is TRBV10-3 and J usage is TRBJ1-1; no clear D. V gave up 3 bases and J gave up 1 base, with 6 bases separating them. The CDR3 sequence is 13 residues long. Germline CDR1 and CDR2: ENHRY and SYGVKD. CDR3 bases: TGTGCCATCAGTGAAACATCGAACACTGAAGCTTTCTTT. Its protein product is CAISETSNTEAFF.

The chain employs TRBV10-1 and TRBJ2-7, with 9 bases aligning to TRBD1. Germline values: CDR1 WNHNN, CDR2 SYGVQD (reference sequence). The J segment lost 2 bases and the V segment lost 9 bases, leaving 5 bases of the junction unmatched. The CDR3 contains 13 residues. Here the CDR3 reads CASRDRDTYEQYF. DNA of the CDR3: TGCGCCAGTAGGGACAGGGATACCTACGAGCAGTACTTC.

The chain is built from TRBV6-5 and TRBJ1-5; TRBD1 matches 10 bases. V was pared by 6 bases and J by 7 bases, with 6 bases of the junction left unmatched. The CDR3 spans 14 residues. CDR1 MNHEY and CDR2 SVGAGI come from the germline V gene. CDR3 sequence: CASSRDRGGQPQHF. CDR3 nucleotide sequence: TGTGCCAGCAGCAGGGACAGGGGAGGGCAGCCCCAGCATTTT.

This clone was found a few times. The chain employs TRBV28 and TRBJ1-6; TRBD1 matches at 8 bases. This CDR3 spans 18 amino acids. The germline V gene encodes CDR1 MDHEN and CDR2 SYDVKM. The ends lost 5 bases at V and 10 bases at J; junction bases unmatched: 19. The CDR3 loop is CASSGPLGPGTGSSPLHF. For the CDR3, the DNA is TGTGCCAGCAGTGGGCCCCTCGGACCCGGGACAGGTTCCTCACCCCTCCACTTT.

This clone was seen a single time. The chain combines TRBV28 with TRBJ2-1; weak D call: TRBD2 (7 bases). The CDR3 has 16 residues. CDR1 and CDR2 from the germline V gene are MDHEN and SYDVKM. The ends were cut back, 7 bases at V and 9 bases at J, with 25 bases in the middle. The CDR3 loop is CASNLGGQGKRSEQFF. The CDR3 DNA follows: TGTGCCAGCAACCTGGGGGGGCAGGGCAAGCGGAGTGAGCAGTTCTTC.

This chain joins TRBV5-6 and TRBJ2-7; 8 nucleotides align to TRBD2. Germline trimming cut 0 bases from V and 2 bases from J; bases unmatched to any gene: 7. The CDR3 extends over 16 amino acids. Germline CDR1 is SGHDT and CDR2 is YYEEEE. The CDR3 DNA sequence: TGTGCCAGCAGCTTGGTAGCGGGACGAGTCACCTACGAGCAGTACTTC. It yields the protein CASSLVAGRVTYEQYF.

The rearrangement joins TRBV27 to TRBJ2-5, with TRBD2 identical over 13 bases. The CDR3 has 17 residues. With V trimmed by 7 bases and J by 2 bases, 10 bases remained unmatched. The V gene's germline CDR1 is MNHEY and CDR2 SMNVEV (reference sequence). The CDR3 region is CASNKNGGLAGQETQYF. The CDR3 nucleotides are TGTGCCAGCAACAAAAATGGGGGACTAGCGGGGCAAGAGACCCAGTACTTC.

The chain uses TRBV5-1 and TRBJ1-4; D is unresolved. In germline, CDR1 is SGHRS, CDR2 YFSETQ. The V end was cut by 4 bases, the J end by 7 bases, with 14 bases between. The CDR3 totals 14 residues. CDR3 sequence reads: CASSQGDQSEKLFF. In nucleotides, the CDR3 is TGCGCCAGCAGCCAAGGAGACCAGAGTGAAAAACTGTTTTTT.

CDR3 residues: CASSIPYTEAFF. The CDR3 DNA reads TGTGCCAGTAGTATCCCGTACACTGAAGCTTTCTTT. The V call is TRBV19, the J call TRBJ1-1; D gene unclear. Per germline, CDR1 LNHDA and CDR2 SQIVND (reference sequence). Between the trimmed V and J ends, which lost 3 bases and 3 bases, there was a span of 5 bases. The CDR3 spans 12 residues.

The chain has TRBV5-1 and TRBJ2-7; the match to TRBD1 covers 7 bases. The germline V gene encodes CDR1 SGHRS and CDR2 YFSETQ. J was trimmed by 3 bases and V by 7 bases; bases with no gene match: 7. The CDR3 spans 13 residues. CDR3: CASHRGAGYEQYF. CDR3 sequence (DNA): TGCGCCAGCCACAGGGGCGCGGGCTACGAGCAGTACTTC. The full variable domain, rest sourced from reference TRBV5-1 and TRBJ2-7, is KAGVTQTPRYLIKTRGQQVTLSCSPISGHRSVSWYQQTPGQGLQFLFEYFSETQRNKGNFPGRFSGRQFSNSRSEMNVSTLELGDSALYLCASHRGAGYEQYFGPGTRLTVT.

The chain combines TRBV5-1 with TRBJ2-2, with a possible D match to TRBD1 (6 bases). Germline CDR1 and CDR2: SGHRS and YFSETQ. Trimming removed 0 bases at V and 4 bases at J, with 10 bases between. The CDR3 runs to 15 residues. CDR3 coding DNA: TGCGCCAGCAGCTTGGCAGGGGAAGTCACCGGGGAGCTGTTTTTT. Translating it yields CASSLAGEVTGELFF. Based on the CDR3 plus reference TRBV5-1 and TRBJ2-2, the full variable domain is KAGVTQTPRYLIKTRGQQVTLSCSPISGHRSVSWYQQTPGQGLQFLFEYFSETQRNKGNFPGRFSGRQFSNSRSEMNVSTLELGDSALYLCASSLAGEVTGELFFGEGSRLTVL.